This TCR beta chain was documented in a study of T-cell reconstitution after alpha-beta-depleted transplantation in children. Study outcomes and limitations: Day-60 TCRbeta diversity that was high in some patients was derived from surviving recipient T cells and thymic progenitors. Two months or so post-transplant, alpha-beta T cells reportedly derived from several hundred expanded graft clones. Fresh T-cell production supplied most of the T-cell counts and diversity seen one year after transplant.

Trimming took off 3 bases at V and 3 bases at J, with 7 bases between the two ends. Germline-derived CDR1 and CDR2 are MNHEY and SMNVEV (reference sequence). The CDR3 is 13 residues long. Unique molecular identifiers were used to barcode this TCRbeta library. TCRdb reprocessed the PCR reads via MiXCR and lists one record per CDR3 protein. This table has over 45,000 distinct CDR3 sequences, 5% to 6.5% appearing once. This clonotype was picked up many times. Its antigen is not identified. The sample consisted of PBMCs, mostly from graft donor cells, taken 60 days after TCRalphabeta/CD19-depleted stem cell transplant. This receptor was obtained from a female patient aged 2-9 years who had a stem cell transplant for aplastic anemia, so the T cells may come from the graft donor. The chain recombines TRBV27 with TRBJ2-3; D unresolved. The CDR3 loop reads CASSFGGTDTQYF. The CDR3 DNA is TGTGCCAGCAGTTTTGGCGGAACAGATACGCAGTATTTT.